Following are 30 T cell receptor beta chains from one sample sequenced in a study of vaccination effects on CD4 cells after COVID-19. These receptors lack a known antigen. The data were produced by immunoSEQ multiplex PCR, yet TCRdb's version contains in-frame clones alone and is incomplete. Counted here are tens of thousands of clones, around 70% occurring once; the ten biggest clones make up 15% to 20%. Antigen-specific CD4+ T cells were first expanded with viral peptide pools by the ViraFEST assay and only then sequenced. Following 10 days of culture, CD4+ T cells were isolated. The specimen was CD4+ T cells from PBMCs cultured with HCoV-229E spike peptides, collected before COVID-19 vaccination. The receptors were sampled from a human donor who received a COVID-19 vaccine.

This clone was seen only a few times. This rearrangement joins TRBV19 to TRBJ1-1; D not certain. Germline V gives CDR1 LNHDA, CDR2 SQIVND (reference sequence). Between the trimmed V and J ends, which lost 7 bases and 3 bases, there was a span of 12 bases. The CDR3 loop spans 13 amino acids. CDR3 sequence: CASTYGRYTEAFF. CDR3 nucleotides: TGTGCCAGTACCTACGGACGTTACACTGAAGCTTTCTTT.

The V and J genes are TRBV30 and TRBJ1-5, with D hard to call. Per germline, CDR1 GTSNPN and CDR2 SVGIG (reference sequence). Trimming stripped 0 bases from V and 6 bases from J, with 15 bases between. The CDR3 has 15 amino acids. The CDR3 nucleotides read TGTGCCTGGAGTGTATTTTTTGGTTTGGGTCAGCCCCAGCATTTT. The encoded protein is CAWSVFFGLGQPQHF.

As DNA, the CDR3 is TGTGCCAGCAGCCAAAGAGAACTAGTCTCTAGCACAGATACGCAGTATTTT. This sequence encodes CASSQRELVSSTDTQYF. The chain uses TRBV7-9 and TRBJ2-3; possibly TRBD2 for D (5 bases). The CDR3 contains 17 residues. CDR1 is SEHNR, CDR2 FQNEAQ, per germline (reference sequence). Between the trimmed V and J ends, which lost 5 bases and 0 bases, there was a span of 18 bases.

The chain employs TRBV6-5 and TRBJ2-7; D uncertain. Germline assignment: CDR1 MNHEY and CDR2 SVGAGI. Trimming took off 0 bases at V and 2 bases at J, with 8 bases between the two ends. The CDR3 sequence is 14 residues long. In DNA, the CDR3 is TGTGCCAGCAGTTACTCGGCAGGCCCCTACGAGCAGTACTTC. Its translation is CASSYSAGPYEQYF.

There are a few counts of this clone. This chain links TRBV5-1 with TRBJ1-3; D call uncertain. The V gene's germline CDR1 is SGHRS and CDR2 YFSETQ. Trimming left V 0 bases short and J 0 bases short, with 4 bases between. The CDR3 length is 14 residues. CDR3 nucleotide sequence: TGCGCCAGCAGCTTGGTTCCCTCTGGAAACACCATATATTTT. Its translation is CASSLVPSGNTIYF.

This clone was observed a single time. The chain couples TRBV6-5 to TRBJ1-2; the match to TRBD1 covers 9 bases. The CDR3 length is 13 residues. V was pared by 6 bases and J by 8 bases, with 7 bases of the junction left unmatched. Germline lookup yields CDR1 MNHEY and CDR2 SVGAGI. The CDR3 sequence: CASSLGGQGGYTF. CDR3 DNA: TGTGCCAGCAGCCTCGGGGGACAGGGCGGCTACACCTTC.

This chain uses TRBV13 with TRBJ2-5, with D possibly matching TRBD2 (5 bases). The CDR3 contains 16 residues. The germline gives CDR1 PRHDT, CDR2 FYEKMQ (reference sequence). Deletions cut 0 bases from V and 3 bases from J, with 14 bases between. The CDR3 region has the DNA TGTGCCAGCAGCTTAGGCCCCGGTACTAGGAAAGAGACCCAGTACTTC. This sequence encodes CASSLGPGTRKETQYF.

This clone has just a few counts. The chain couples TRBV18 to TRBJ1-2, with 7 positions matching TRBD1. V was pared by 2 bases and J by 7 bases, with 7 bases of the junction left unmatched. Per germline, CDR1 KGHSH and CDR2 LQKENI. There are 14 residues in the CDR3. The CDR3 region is CASSPGTDLSGYTF. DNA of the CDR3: TGTGCCAGCTCACCAGGGACAGACCTATCTGGCTACACCTTC.

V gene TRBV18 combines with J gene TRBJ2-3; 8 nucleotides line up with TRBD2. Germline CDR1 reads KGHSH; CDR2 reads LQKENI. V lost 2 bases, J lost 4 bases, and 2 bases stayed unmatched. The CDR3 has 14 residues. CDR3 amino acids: CASSPISGADTQYF. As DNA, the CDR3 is TGTGCCAGCTCACCAATTAGCGGGGCAGATACGCAGTATTTT. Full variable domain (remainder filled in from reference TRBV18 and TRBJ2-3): NAGVMQNPRHLVRRRGQEARLRCSPMKGHSHVYWYRQLPEEGLKFMVYLQKENIIDESGMPKERFSAEFPKEGPSILRIQQVVRGDSAAYFCASSPISGADTQYFGPGTRLTVL.

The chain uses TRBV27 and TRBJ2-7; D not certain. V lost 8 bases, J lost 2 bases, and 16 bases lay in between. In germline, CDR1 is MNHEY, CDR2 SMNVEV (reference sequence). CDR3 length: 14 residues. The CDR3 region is CASRSGRNPYEQYF. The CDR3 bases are TGTGCCAGCCGAAGTGGAAGGAACCCCTACGAGCAGTACTTC.

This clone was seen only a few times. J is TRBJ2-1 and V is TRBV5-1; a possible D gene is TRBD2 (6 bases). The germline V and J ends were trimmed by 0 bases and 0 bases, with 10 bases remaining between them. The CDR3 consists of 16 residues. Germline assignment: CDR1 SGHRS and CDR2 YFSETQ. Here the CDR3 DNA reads TGCGCCAGCAGCTTGGCCTACGGGAGCTCCTACAATGAGCAGTTCTTC. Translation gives CASSLAYGSSYNEQFF.

The CDR3 DNA sequence: TGCGCCAGCAGCCAAGATGCGGCTAGCGGGAGGGGGACCCAGTACTTC. Protein sequence: CASSQDAASGRGTQYF. V usage is TRBV4-1 and J usage is TRBJ2-5, with 12 nucleotides matching TRBD2. V dropped 0 bases and J dropped 7; count of bases not matched to a gene: 6. Germline-derived CDR1 and CDR2 are MGHRA and YSYEKL. This CDR3 region has 16 residues.

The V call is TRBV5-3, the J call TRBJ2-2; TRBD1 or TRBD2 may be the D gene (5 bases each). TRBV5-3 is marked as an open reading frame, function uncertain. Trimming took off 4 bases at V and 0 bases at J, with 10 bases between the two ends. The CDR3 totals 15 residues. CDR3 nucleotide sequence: TGTGCCAGAAGCACGGGACCCTCGAACACCGGGGAGCTGTTTTTT. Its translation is CARSTGPSNTGELFF.

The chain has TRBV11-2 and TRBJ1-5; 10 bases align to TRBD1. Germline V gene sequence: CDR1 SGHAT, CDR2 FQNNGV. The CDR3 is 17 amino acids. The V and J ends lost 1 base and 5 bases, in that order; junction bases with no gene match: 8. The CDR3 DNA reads TGTGCCAGCAGCTTAGTTCCCGACGGGACAGGGGATCAGCCCCAGCATTTT. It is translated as CASSLVPDGTGDQPQHF.

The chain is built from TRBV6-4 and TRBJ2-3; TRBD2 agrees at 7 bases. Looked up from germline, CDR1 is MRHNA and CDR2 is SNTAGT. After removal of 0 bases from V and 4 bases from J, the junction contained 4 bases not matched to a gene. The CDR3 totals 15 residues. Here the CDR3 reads CASSDSIAGADTQYF. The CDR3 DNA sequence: TGTGCCAGCAGTGACTCGATAGCGGGCGCAGATACGCAGTATTTT.

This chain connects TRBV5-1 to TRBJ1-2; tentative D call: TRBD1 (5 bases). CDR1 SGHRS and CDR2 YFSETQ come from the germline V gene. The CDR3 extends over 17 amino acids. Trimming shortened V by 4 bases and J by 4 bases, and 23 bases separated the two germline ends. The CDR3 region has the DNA TGCGCCAGCAGCCTAAACCCTAGCAGGGTCGCACTCTATGGCTACACCTTC. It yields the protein CASSLNPSRVALYGYTF.

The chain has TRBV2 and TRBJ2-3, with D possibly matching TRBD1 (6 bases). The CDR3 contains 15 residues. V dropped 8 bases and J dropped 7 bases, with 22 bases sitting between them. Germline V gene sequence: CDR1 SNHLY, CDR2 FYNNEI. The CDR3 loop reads CASGGAGPAANTQYF. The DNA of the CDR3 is TGTGCCAGCGGGGGCGCCGGGCCGGCCGCTAATACGCAGTATTTT.

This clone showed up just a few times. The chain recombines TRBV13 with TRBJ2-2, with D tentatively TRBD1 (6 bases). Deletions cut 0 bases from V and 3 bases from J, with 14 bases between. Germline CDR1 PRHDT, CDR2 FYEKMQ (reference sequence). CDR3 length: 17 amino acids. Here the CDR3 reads CASSLGVRGADTGELFF. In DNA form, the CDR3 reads TGTGCCAGCAGCTTAGGTGTCAGGGGCGCCGACACCGGGGAGCTGTTTTTT. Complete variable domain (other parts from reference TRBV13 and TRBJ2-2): AAGVIQSPRHLIKEKRETATLKCYPIPRHDTVYWYQQGPGQDPQFLISFYEKMQSDKGSIPDRFSAQQFSDYHSELNMSSLELGDSALYFCASSLGVRGADTGELFFGEGSRLTVL.

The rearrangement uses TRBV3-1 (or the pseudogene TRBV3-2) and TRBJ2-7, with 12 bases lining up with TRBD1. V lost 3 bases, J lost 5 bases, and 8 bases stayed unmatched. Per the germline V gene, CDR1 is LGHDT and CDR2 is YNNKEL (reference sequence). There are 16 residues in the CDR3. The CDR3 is CASSHVSGTGGHEQYF. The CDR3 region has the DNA TGTGCCAGCAGCCATGTTTCCGGGACAGGGGGCCACGAGCAGTACTTC.

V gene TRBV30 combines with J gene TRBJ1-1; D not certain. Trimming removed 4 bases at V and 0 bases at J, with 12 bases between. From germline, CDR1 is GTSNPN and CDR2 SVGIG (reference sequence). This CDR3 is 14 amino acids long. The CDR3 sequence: CAWKRATMNTEAFF. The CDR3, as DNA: TGTGCCTGGAAAAGGGCGACTATGAACACTGAAGCTTTCTTT.

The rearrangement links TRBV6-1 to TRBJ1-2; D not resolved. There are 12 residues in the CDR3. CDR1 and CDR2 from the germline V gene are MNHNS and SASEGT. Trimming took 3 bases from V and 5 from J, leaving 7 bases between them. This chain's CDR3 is CASSDGVYGYTF. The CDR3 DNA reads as TGTGCCAGCAGTGATGGTGTATATGGCTACACCTTC.

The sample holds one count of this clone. The CDR3 region is CASSYTGFNTEAFF. CDR3 bases: TGTGCCAGCAGCTACACGGGGTTCAACACTGAAGCTTTCTTT. The chain carries TRBV5-4 and TRBJ1-1, with no clear D. The V gene lost 3 bases and the J gene lost 2 bases, with 11 bases spanning the gap. Germline V CDR1 and CDR2: SGHNT, YYREEE (reference sequence). The length of the CDR3 is 14 residues.

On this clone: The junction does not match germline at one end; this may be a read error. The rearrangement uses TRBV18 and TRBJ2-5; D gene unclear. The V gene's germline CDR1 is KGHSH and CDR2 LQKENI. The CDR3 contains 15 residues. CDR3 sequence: CASSPRSGHQETQYF. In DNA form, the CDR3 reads TGTGCCAGCTCACCTAGATCGGGCCACCAGGAGACCCAGTACTTC. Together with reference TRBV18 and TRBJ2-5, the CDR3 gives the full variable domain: NAGVMQNPRHLVRRRGQEARLRCSPMKGHSHVYWYRQLPEEGLKFMVYLQKENIIDESGMPKERFSAEFPKEGPSILRIQQVVRGDSAAYFCASSPRSGHQETQYFGPGTRLLVL.

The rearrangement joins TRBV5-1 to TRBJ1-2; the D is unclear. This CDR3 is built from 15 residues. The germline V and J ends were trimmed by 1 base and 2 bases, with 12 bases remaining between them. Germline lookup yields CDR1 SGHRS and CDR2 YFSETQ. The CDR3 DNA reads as TGCGCCAGCAGCTTGTCCCCTACAGAAAACTATGGCTACACCTTC. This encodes CASSLSPTENYGYTF. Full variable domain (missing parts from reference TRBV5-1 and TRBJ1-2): KAGVTQTPRYLIKTRGQQVTLSCSPISGHRSVSWYQQTPGQGLQFLFEYFSETQRNKGNFPGRFSGRQFSNSRSEMNVSTLELGDSALYLCASSLSPTENYGYTFGSGTRLTVV.

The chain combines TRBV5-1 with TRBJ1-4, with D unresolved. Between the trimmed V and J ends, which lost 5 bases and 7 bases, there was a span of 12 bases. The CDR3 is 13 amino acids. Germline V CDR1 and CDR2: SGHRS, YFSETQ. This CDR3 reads CASRYGVGEKLFF. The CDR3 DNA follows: TGCGCCAGCAGATACGGAGTTGGTGAAAAACTGTTTTTT.

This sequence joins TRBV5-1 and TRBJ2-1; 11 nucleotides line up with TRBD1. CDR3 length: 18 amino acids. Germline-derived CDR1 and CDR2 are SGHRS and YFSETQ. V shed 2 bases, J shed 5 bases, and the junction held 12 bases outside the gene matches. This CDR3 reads CASSFLTRTGGADNEQFF. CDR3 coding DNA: TGCGCCAGCAGCTTTTTAACCCGGACAGGGGGCGCGGACAATGAGCAGTTCTTC.

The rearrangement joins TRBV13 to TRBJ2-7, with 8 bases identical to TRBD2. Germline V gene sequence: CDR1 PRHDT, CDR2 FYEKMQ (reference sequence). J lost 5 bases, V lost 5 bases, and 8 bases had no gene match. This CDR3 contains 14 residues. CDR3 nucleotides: TGTGCCAGCAGCCCAGGACTAGCCCACCACGAGCAGTACTTC. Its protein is CASSPGLAHHEQYF. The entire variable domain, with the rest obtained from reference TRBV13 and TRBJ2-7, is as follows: AAGVIQSPRHLIKEKRETATLKCYPIPRHDTVYWYQQGPGQDPQFLISFYEKMQSDKGSIPDRFSAQQFSDYHSELNMSSLELGDSALYFCASSPGLAHHEQYFGPGTRLTVT.

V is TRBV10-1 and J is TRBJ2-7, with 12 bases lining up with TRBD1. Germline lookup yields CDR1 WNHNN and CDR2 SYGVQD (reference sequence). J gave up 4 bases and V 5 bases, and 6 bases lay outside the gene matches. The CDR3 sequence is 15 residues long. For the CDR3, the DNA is TGCGCCAGCAGTCACCCGGGACAGGGGGCTTACGAGCAGTACTTC. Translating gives CASSHPGQGAYEQYF.

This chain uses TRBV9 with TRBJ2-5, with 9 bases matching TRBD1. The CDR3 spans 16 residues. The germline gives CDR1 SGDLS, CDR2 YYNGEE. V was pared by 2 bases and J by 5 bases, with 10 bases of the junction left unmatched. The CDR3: CASSVGGQGNLETQYF. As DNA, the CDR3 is TGTGCCAGCAGCGTGGGGGGACAGGGTAATTTGGAGACCCAGTACTTC.

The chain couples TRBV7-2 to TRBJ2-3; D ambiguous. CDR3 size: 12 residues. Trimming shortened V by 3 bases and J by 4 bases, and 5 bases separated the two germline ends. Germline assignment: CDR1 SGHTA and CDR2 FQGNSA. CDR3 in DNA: TGTGCCAGCAGCTTGAGCGCAGATACGCAGTATTTT. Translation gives CASSLSADTQYF.